The 20 T cell receptor beta chains below all came from one sample that was sequenced in a study of T cells in tumors after PD-1 blockade. TCRdb's copy holds only in-frame clones and misses some; the assay was immunoSEQ multiplex PCR. The data show about 15,000 clones, 55% to 70% seen once. The sample in question was tumor tissue, obtained after anti-PD-1 treatment. The receptors originated from a human donor with cutaneous squamous cell carcinoma.

The sample holds a few counts of this clone. The rearrangement uses TRBV5-6 and TRBJ2-7; D might be TRBD1 or TRBD2, each matching 5 bases. Trimming shortened V by 4 bases and J by 3 bases, and 11 bases separated the two germline ends. This CDR3 is built from 13 residues. Germline-derived CDR1 and CDR2 are SGHDT and YYEEEE. The CDR3 DNA reads as TGTGCCAGCAGCCCAGGGACCAACTACGAGCAGTACTTC. Translating it yields CASSPGTNYEQYF.

For the CDR3, the DNA is TGTGCCAGCAGTTTATTAGTGGGAGGAAGCACAGATACGCAGTATTTT. Translating gives CASSLLVGGSTDTQYF. The chain is built from TRBV28 and TRBJ2-3; D is perhaps TRBD2 (6 bases). Germline-derived CDR1 and CDR2 are MDHEN and SYDVKM. Trimming took off 1 base at V and 0 bases at J, with 11 bases between the two ends. This CDR3 has 16 amino acids. Full variable domain (rest looked up from reference TRBV28 and TRBJ2-3): DVKVTQSSRYLVKRTGEKVFLECVQDMDHENMFWYRQDPGLGLRLIYFSYDVKMKEKGDIPEGYSVSREKKERFSLILESASTNQTSMYLCASSLLVGGSTDTQYFGPGTRLTVL.

This sequence joins TRBV5-1 and TRBJ1-1, with D perhaps matching TRBD1 (5 bases). Looked up from germline, CDR1 is SGHRS and CDR2 is YFSETQ. Deletions cut 2 bases from V and 7 bases from J, with 12 bases between. There are 13 residues in the CDR3. The CDR3 nucleotides read TGCGCCAGCAGCTTCGGGCAGGGTAATGAAGCTTTCTTT. Amino acid sequence: CASSFGQGNEAFF.

This clone was counted a single time. The chain combines TRBV9 with TRBJ2-5; 11 nucleotides match TRBD1. Unmatched junction bases numbered 8, after V lost 3 bases and J lost 7 bases. Germline V lookup: CDR1 SGDLS, CDR2 YYNGEE. This CDR3 comprises 15 residues. CDR3 protein: CASSERDRGKGTQYF. In DNA form, the CDR3 reads TGTGCCAGCAGCGAGAGGGACAGGGGGAAAGGGACCCAGTACTTC.

This clone was seen once. Its ends do not fully match the called genes, so a read error is possible. The rearrangement uses TRBV9 and TRBJ1-2, with D possibly matching TRBD1 (5 bases). Germline lookup yields CDR1 SGDLS and CDR2 YYNGEE. This CDR3 has 13 amino acids. The chain's CDR3 is CASSGVPGQGSAF. The CDR3, as DNA: TGTGCCAGCAGCGGGGTTCCGGGGCAGGGAAGCGCCTTC. The entire variable domain, with the rest obtained from reference TRBV9 and TRBJ1-2, is as follows: DSGVTQTPKHLITATGQRVTLRCSPRSGDLSVYWYQQSLDQGLQFLIQYYNGEERAKGNILERFSAQQFPDLHSELNLSSLELGDSALYFCASSGVPGQGSAFGSGTRLTVV.

The genes are TRBV2 and TRBJ1-4; TRBD1 is a possible D gene (5 bases). V lost 6 bases, J lost 0 bases, and 8 bases lay in between. Per germline, CDR1 SNHLY and CDR2 FYNNEI. The CDR3 has 14 amino acids. The CDR3 reads CASRSTATNEKLFF. In DNA, the CDR3 is TGTGCCAGCAGGTCGACAGCAACTAATGAAAAACTGTTTTTT.

V is TRBV9 and J is TRBJ1-6, with a weak D call TRBD1 (5 bases). From germline, CDR1 is SGDLS and CDR2 YYNGEE. Between the trimmed V and J ends, which lost 0 bases and 6 bases, there was a span of 10 bases. The CDR3 covers 15 residues. In nucleotides, the CDR3 is TGTGCCAGCAGCGTAGACGGGGGACTTAATTCACCCCTCCACTTT. Protein product: CASSVDGGLNSPLHF.

The chain combines TRBV5-1 with TRBJ2-7; 14 positions match TRBD2. The ends lost 4 bases at V and 6 bases at J; junction bases unmatched: 3. Germline V lookup: CDR1 SGHRS, CDR2 YFSETQ. This CDR3 comprises 14 residues. The chain's CDR3 is CASSEGLAGGEQYF. DNA of the CDR3: TGCGCCAGCAGCGAAGGACTAGCGGGAGGCGAGCAGTACTTC.

V usage is TRBV5-6 and J usage is TRBJ2-7; no reliable D call. The CDR3 runs 12 residues. CDR1 is SGHDT, CDR2 YYEEEE, per germline. V lost 1 base and J lost 6, with 8 bases in between. The CDR3 nucleotides are TGTGCCAGCAGCTTGAGTGCCTCCGAGCAGTACTTC. Translation: CASSLSASEQYF.

The chain has TRBV5-6 and TRBJ2-3; D remains ambiguous. The CDR3 spans 13 residues. Germline CDR1 is SGHDT and CDR2 is YYEEEE. Trimming removed 4 bases from V and 6 bases from J, with 12 bases in between. The CDR3 loop reads CASSPELEDTQYF. The DNA for the CDR3 is TGTGCCAGCAGCCCCGAACTGGAGGATACGCAGTATTTT. The full variable domain, completed using reference TRBV5-6 and TRBJ2-3, is DAGVTQSPTHLIKTRGQQVTLRCSPKSGHDTVSWYQQALGQGPQFIFQYYEEEERQRGNFPDRFSGHQFPNYSSELNVNALLLGDSALYLCASSPELEDTQYFGPGTRLTVL.

The chain is built from TRBV23-1 and TRBJ1-1; D is undetermined. TRBV23-1 is an open reading frame, and its role is uncertain. V was clipped by 0 bases and J by 0 bases, with 11 bases between them. The CDR3 is 16 amino acids. The CDR3 nucleotides read TGCGCCAGCAGTCAATCCCGGACGGTGATGAACACTGAAGCTTTCTTT. This encodes CASSQSRTVMNTEAFF.

V usage is TRBV7-9 and J usage is TRBJ2-5; a possible D gene is TRBD1 (5 bases). The germline gives CDR1 SEHNR, CDR2 FQNEAQ (reference sequence). The V end was cut by 2 bases, the J end by 2 bases, with 12 bases between. The CDR3 extends over 15 amino acids. The CDR3 sequence is CASSLIRAGQETQYF. DNA of the CDR3: TGTGCCAGCAGCTTAATAAGGGCAGGGCAAGAGACCCAGTACTTC.

This clone was seen a handful of times. The CDR3 protein is CASSFGQLYGYTF. DNA for the CDR3: TGTGCCAGCAGCTTCGGACAGCTCTATGGCTACACCTTC. V gene TRBV7-8 combines with J gene TRBJ1-2; D is possibly TRBD1 (6 bases). The CDR3 covers 13 residues. CDR1 is SGHVS, CDR2 FQNEAQ, per germline. Trimming took 3 bases from V and 4 from J, leaving 9 bases between them.

The chain is built from TRBV19 and TRBJ2-7, with D possibly TRBD2 on 5 matching bases. Per the germline V gene, CDR1 is LNHDA and CDR2 is SQIVND (reference sequence). V lost 5 bases, J lost 6 bases, and 11 bases lay in between. The CDR3 runs to 12 residues. DNA for the CDR3: TGTGCCAGTAGTCCCGACTATAGCGAGCAGTACTTC. Translated: CASSPDYSEQYF.

This clone was seen just once. The gene calls are TRBV15 and TRBJ1-2; D not certain. Germline-derived CDR1 and CDR2 are LNHNV and YYDKDF (reference sequence). V was shortened by 1 base and J by 4 bases, with 16 bases between the two germline ends. The CDR3 is 16 amino acids. The CDR3 region is CATSRARQAGSYGYTF. For the CDR3, the DNA is TGTGCCACCAGCAGAGCTAGGCAGGCCGGTTCCTATGGCTACACCTTC.

This clone was observed a handful of times. The chain has TRBV11-3 and TRBJ2-3; no reliable D call. Trimming took off 5 bases at V and 0 bases at J, with 9 bases between the two ends. This CDR3 has 14 residues. Germline CDR1 SGHNT, CDR2 YENEEA. The CDR3 loop is CASSPLTSTDTQYF. Written as DNA, the CDR3 is TGTGCCAGCAGCCCATTGACCAGCACAGATACGCAGTATTTT.

The chain is built from TRBV11-3 and TRBJ2-6; tentatively, D is TRBD1 (5 bases). The V gene's germline CDR1 is SGHNT and CDR2 YENEEA. With 4 bases removed from V and 7 bases from J, the gap between germline ends came to 14 bases. The CDR3 runs 15 residues. CDR3 sequence: CASSSWGWVANVLTF. Written as DNA, the CDR3 is TGTGCCAGCAGCTCTTGGGGCTGGGTAGCCAACGTCCTGACTTTC.

This clone is classed as medium-sized. The J gene is TRBJ2-7, the V gene TRBV6-1; 7 nucleotides match TRBD1. This CDR3 is 16 amino acids long. Germline V gene data show CDR1 as MNHNS and CDR2 as SASEGT. After removal of 3 bases from V and 2 bases from J, the junction contained 10 bases not matched to a gene. This CDR3 is CASSEVFGTAAYEQYF. As DNA, the CDR3 is TGTGCCAGCAGTGAGGTTTTCGGGACAGCGGCCTACGAGCAGTACTTC.

The chain links TRBV6-2 or TRBV6-3 to TRBJ2-5, with TRBD2 matching over 8 bases. CDR1 is MNHEY and CDR2 is SVGEGT in the germline V gene. Trimming cost V 0 bases and J 2 bases; bases outside gene matches: 11. CDR3 length equals 18 residues. In DNA form, the CDR3 reads TGTGCCAGCAGTTACTCCCGGACTAGCATAACGACACAAGAGACCCAGTACTTC. Its protein product is CASSYSRTSITTQETQYF.

The chain joins TRBV30 to TRBJ2-1; TRBD2 might be the D (6 bases). The CDR3 length is 16 residues. Trimming left V 0 bases short and J 0 bases short, with 12 bases between. In germline, CDR1 is GTSNPN, CDR2 SVGIG (reference sequence). CDR3 in DNA: TGTGCCTGGAGTGTGGCCGGGGGAAGCTCCTACAATGAGCAGTTCTTC. Amino acids: CAWSVAGGSSYNEQFF.